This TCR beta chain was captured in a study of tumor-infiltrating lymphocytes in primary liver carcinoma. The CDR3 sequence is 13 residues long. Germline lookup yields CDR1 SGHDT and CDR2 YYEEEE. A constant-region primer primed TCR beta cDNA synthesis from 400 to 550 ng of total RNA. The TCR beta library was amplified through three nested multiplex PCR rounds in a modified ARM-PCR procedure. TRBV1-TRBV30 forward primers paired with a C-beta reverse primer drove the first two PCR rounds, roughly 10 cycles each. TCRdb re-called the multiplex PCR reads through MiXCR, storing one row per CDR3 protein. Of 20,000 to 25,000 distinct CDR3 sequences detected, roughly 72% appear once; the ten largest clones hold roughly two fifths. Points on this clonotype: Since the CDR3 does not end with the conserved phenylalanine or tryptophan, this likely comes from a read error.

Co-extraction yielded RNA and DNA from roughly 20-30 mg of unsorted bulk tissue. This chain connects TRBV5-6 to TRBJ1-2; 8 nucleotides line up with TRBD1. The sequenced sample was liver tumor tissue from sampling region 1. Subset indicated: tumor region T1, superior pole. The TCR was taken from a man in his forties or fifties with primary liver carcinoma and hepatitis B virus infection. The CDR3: CASRLVGTGGYTL. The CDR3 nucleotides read TGTGCCAGCCGCTTGGTTGGGACAGGTGGCTACACCTTA.